This TCR beta chain came from a study of cytomegalovirus exposure and HLA in healthy donors. PCR primers comprised 60 Vbeta and 13 Jbeta primers. TCRdb's copy holds only in-frame clones and misses some; the assay was immunoSEQ multiplex PCR. The table lists 130,000 to 150,000 clones, about three quarters of them singletons. Trimming took off 6 bases at V and 1 base at J, with 15 bases between the two ends. Germline CDR1 ENHRY, CDR2 SYGVKD. The CDR3 sequence is 15 residues long. The J gene is TRBJ1-1, the V gene TRBV10-3, with D uncertain. The receptor was derived from a young man in good health and CMV-seronegative. Sequencing was performed on PBMCs. Here the CDR3 DNA reads TGTGCCATCAGCGAGGGTAGCGCCAGGAACACTGAAGCTTTCTTT. This translates into CAISEGSARNTEAFF.